The next 9 T cell receptor beta chains were all read from a single sample in a study of T-cell memory formation after mild COVID-19 (dated by TCRdb to the early 2020s). Receptor amplification or capture employed 5' RACE. Sequenced on an Illumina NovaSeq 6000. TCRdb cleaned the public reads at Q25 with fastp, built clones with MiXCR and kept in-frame beta chains. Records with the same CDR3 protein are collapsed into one entry carrying the most frequent genes and DNA. This sample gives some 300,000 distinct CDR3 sequences in total; 20% of them show up just once. Roughly a fifth of the sample lies in the top ten. Sequenced input: PBMCs or a T cell subset sorted from them (not recorded which). These receptors were collected from a man aged 18 to 29 who had mild COVID-19 (a few samples of this study predate the infection). The sample titles of this study are shuffled in the database, so cell type and time point are left out; the donor was told from shared clones.

The V and J genes are TRBV7-9 and TRBJ2-7; 10 bases agree with TRBD1. The CDR3 has 16 residues. Per the germline V gene, CDR1 is SEHNR and CDR2 is FQNEAQ (reference sequence). Losses at the gene ends were 1 base for V and 2 bases for J; bases not matched to a gene: 5. The CDR3 sequence is CASSLGDGTGAYEQYF. The CDR3 DNA reads TGTGCCAGCAGCTTAGGCGACGGGACAGGGGCCTACGAGCAGTACTTC.

This clonotype was picked up many times. This chain links TRBV20-1 with TRBJ2-3, with 7 bases identical to TRBD2. Trimming cost V 0 bases and J 6 bases; bases outside gene matches: 6. CDR3 size: 14 residues. Germline CDR1 DFQATT, CDR2 SNEGSKA (reference sequence). This CDR3 is CSARDLVGGDTQYF. CDR3 in DNA: TGCAGTGCTAGAGATCTGGTCGGGGGGGATACGCAGTATTTT.

In this sample, this clonotype turned up a few times. The genes are TRBV6-5 and TRBJ1-4; the match to TRBD1 covers 10 bases. Germline CDR1 and CDR2: MNHEY and SVGAGI. The CDR3 is 16 amino acids. V shed 4 bases and J 5 bases; nucleotides not matched to a gene: 7. Here the CDR3 DNA reads TGTGCCAGCAGTTCTGGACAGGGGGGATCAAATGAAAAACTGTTTTTT. Translated: CASSSGQGGSNEKLFF.

This clonotype turned up a few times. The rearrangement links TRBV18 to TRBJ2-5; a weak D match, TRBD2 (6 bases). From germline, CDR1 is KGHSH and CDR2 LQKENI. The CDR3 has 13 residues. With 1 base removed from V and 3 bases from J, the gap between germline ends came to 6 bases. For the CDR3, the DNA is TGTGCCAGCTCACCACGACTAGAAGAGACCCAGTACTTC. This encodes CASSPRLEETQYF.

The gene calls are TRBV5-1 and TRBJ2-1; possible D gene TRBD2, 6 bases. With 0 bases removed from V and 4 bases from J, the gap between germline ends came to 14 bases. The germline V gene has CDR1 SGHRS and CDR2 YFSETQ. The CDR3 consists of 16 residues. CDR3 coding DNA: TGCGCCAGCAGCTTGGCTTCAGCGGGTGAATACAATGAGCAGTTCTTC. Protein product: CASSLASAGEYNEQFF.

The CDR3 sequence is CASSSLDRNKYF. The CDR3 nucleotides are TGTGCCAGCAGTTCCCTCGACAGGAACAAGTATTTT. The chain has TRBV28 and TRBJ1-3, with D tentatively TRBD1 (6 bases). This CDR3 region has 12 residues. V was clipped by 4 bases and J by 16 bases, with 17 bases between them. Germline V gene data show CDR1 as MDHEN and CDR2 as SYDVKM.

DNA of the CDR3: TGTGCCAGCACATTCACAGATACGCAGTATTTT. As protein: CASTFTDTQYF. The V gene is TRBV2, the J gene TRBJ2-3, with unresolved D. The V gene's germline CDR1 is SNHLY and CDR2 FYNNEI. The CDR3 contains 11 residues. V shed 7 bases and J shed 2 bases, with 4 bases lying between them.

This clonotype was seen repeatedly, ten times or more. The chain's CDR3 is CASSSQENTEAFF. The CDR3 DNA reads as TGTGCCAGCAGCTCCCAGGAGAACACTGAAGCTTTCTTT. The chain is built from TRBV7-6 and TRBJ1-1; D ambiguous. Trimming took off 4 bases at V and 1 base at J, with 7 bases between the two ends. The CDR3 has 13 residues. Germline-derived CDR1 and CDR2 are SGHVS and FNYEAQ.

This chain links TRBV20-1 with TRBJ1-2; unclear D gene. Trimming cost V 2 bases and J 0 bases, with 7 bases left between them. This CDR3 region has 13 residues. CDR1 DFQATT and CDR2 SNEGSKA come from the germline V gene (reference sequence). CDR3 coding DNA: TGCAGTGCTAGAACAGCAGCTAACTATGGCTACACCTTC. Amino acids: CSARTAANYGYTF.